This T cell receptor beta chain is from a study of T cell responses to AZD1222 COVID-19 vaccine. Overall study: Doses given second, at about 4 or about 12 weeks, were pooled.

In regard to this clone: Antigen unknown.

Overall study findings and caveats: Vaccine-related CD4 TCRs covered spike, predominating at 160-218 and 743-854. At baseline, just 5 or 6 AZD1222 recipients tested seropositive. Repertoires were sampled only after the peak T cell response.

Clones were read by immunoSEQ multiplex PCR, and TCRdb kept only the in-frame ones, dropping some. The sample lists 100,000 or so clones, over 75% occurring once. The sample in question was peripheral blood, obtained on day 0 of AZD1222 vaccination. This receptor was identified in an adult in good health.

CDR3 sequence: CASSPYNMNTEAFF. CDR3 in DNA: TGTGCCAGCAGTCCATATAACATGAACACTGAAGCTTTCTTT. The chain links TRBV6-5 to TRBJ1-1; no reliable D call. The germline V gene has CDR1 MNHEY and CDR2 SVGAGI. V was clipped by 5 bases and J by 0 bases, with 10 bases between them. The CDR3 sequence is 14 residues long.